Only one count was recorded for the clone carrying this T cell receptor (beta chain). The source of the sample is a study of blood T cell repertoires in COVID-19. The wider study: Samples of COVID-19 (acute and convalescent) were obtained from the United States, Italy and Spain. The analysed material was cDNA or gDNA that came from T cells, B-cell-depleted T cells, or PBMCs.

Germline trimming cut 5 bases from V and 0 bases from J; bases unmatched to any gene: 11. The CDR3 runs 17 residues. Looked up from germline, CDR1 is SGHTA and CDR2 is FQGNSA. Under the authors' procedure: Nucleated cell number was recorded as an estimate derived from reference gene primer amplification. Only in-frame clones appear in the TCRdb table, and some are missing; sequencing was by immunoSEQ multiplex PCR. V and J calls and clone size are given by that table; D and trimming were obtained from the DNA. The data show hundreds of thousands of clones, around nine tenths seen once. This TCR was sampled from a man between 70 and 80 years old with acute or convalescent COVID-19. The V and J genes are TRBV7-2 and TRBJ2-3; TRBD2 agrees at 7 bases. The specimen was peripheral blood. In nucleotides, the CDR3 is TGTGCCAGCAGCCCTGGTTGGGGAGGGGCAAGCACAGATACGCAGTATTTT. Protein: CASSPGWGGASTDTQYF.